This TCR beta chain was captured in a study of blood T cell repertoires in COVID-19. The overall study: From the United States, Italy and Spain came samples of acute and convalescent COVID-19.

Data came from immunoSEQ multiplex PCR; TCRdb stores just in-frame clones and leaves some out. The repertoire holds roughly 120,000 clones, with about 86% as singletons. This clone was counted once. CDR3 length: 13 amino acids. In germline, CDR1 is SQVTM, CDR2 ANQGSEA. The trim removed 3 bases at V and 0 bases at J, leaving 2 bases unmatched. V usage is TRBV29-1 and J usage is TRBJ2-7; 7 bases map to TRBD2. Sequencing was carried out using peripheral blood. This receptor was taken from a woman aged 45-65 years with active or convalescent COVID-19. Here the CDR3 reads CSVEAGVSYEQYF. The CDR3 DNA reads TGCAGCGTTGAGGCGGGAGTCTCCTACGAGCAGTACTTC.